This T cell receptor (beta chain) originates from a study of shared clonotypes between healthy human individuals. Across the whole study: Two female and three male donors aged 18 to 49 were enrolled.

Measured with immunoSEQ multiplex PCR; TCRdb has only the in-frame clones, and not every one. The sample contains around 1,900,000 clones, approximately 92% of which appear only once. It was CD45RO-negative cells, positively selected for CCR7, that made up naive CD8 cells, with terminally differentiated effector memory CD45RA+ cells excluded. Trimming took off 0 bases at V and 7 bases at J, with 20 bases between the two ends. There are 16 residues in the CDR3. Per germline, CDR1 SGHDT and CDR2 YYEEEE. This clonotype was obtained from a man aged 18-30 years in good health. Some clones in this sample may be carry-over from other donors' samples. Material for sequencing was naive CD8+ T cells from PBMCs. The rearrangement uses TRBV5-6 and TRBJ2-7; maybe TRBD1 (6 bases). The CDR3 loop is CASSLDPRGSGGEQYF. The CDR3 region has the DNA TGTGCCAGCAGCTTGGACCCTAGGGGGTCAGGAGGAGAGCAGTACTTC.